The clone carrying this T cell receptor beta chain occurred once. The target antigen is unknown. The use of genomic DNA as template underpinned the TCR beta VDJ and CDR3 profiling. One entry per CDR3 protein results from TCRdb running MiXCR on the reads. The sample includes approximately 300,000 distinct CDR3 sequences, approximately 60% seen only once; the top ten take under 1.5%. The authors sequenced patients whose flow cytometry had shown CD8+CD57+ cell expansion. Patients were untreated when blood was sampled. This entry comes from a study of CD8+CD57+ T cells in acquired aplastic anemia. Study-wide background: Sorted CD4+ and CD8+ cells gave an average of approximately 3 ug of DNA.

Whole-study findings and limits: Controls did not differ significantly from patients in CD8+ Simpson's diversity.

Sequenced material: sorted CD4+, CD8+, or CD8+CD57+ T cells (not recorded which) from PBMCs. This TCR came from a human donor with aplastic anemia.

CDR3 DNA: TGTGCCAGCAGCTCCCAGACAGGGGGGGATGAAAAACTGTTTTTT. It encodes CASSSQTGGDEKLFF. This chain joins TRBV7-9 and TRBJ1-4; TRBD1 agrees at 9 bases. This CDR3 is built from 15 residues. The V gene's germline CDR1 is SEHNR and CDR2 FQNEAQ (reference sequence). Unmatched junction bases numbered 6, after V lost 4 bases and J lost 6 bases. Together with reference TRBV7-9 and TRBJ1-4, the CDR3 gives the full variable domain: DTGVSQNPRHKITKRGQNVTFRCDPISEHNRLYWYRQTLGQGPEFLTYFQNEAQLEKSRLLSDRFSAERPKGSFSTLEIQRTEQGDSAMYLCASSSQTGGDEKLFFGSGTQLSVL.